The present T cell receptor beta chain was sequenced within a study of shared clonotypes between healthy human individuals. Findings of the study overall: Generation probabilities of non-shared clonotypes were lower (relative to those shared by all four donors). Larger richness was generally estimated for naive than memory subsets. Investigators expected sequencing depth to affect clonotype sharing among donors.

All donors qualified as healthy HIV-negative adults and had experienced no recent acute infections or vaccinations. This CDR3 comprises 15 residues. Germline CDR1 and CDR2: SQVTM and ANQGSEA. Trimming cost V 5 bases and J 5 bases; bases outside gene matches: 9. Method: immunoSEQ multiplex PCR; TCRdb's copy keeps in-frame clones and lacks some. The profile covers 1,500,000 or so clones, with around 98.5% appearing a single time and approximately 0.4% taken by the ten largest. As for this clone: Its antigen is undetermined.

This chain joins TRBV29-1 and TRBJ2-1; 10 nucleotides match TRBD2. What was sequenced was naive CD4+ T cells sorted from blood. The sample's subset: CD45RA+ positively selected. This clonotype originated in a young man in good health. The CDR3 DNA is TGCAGCGTTCTCGGACTAGCGGAGAGGGACAATGAGCAGTTCTTC. It yields the protein CSVLGLAERDNEQFF.